By proportion, the clone carrying this TCR beta chain is large. Antigen specificity is unknown. The data were taken from a study of circulating CD8 cells and anti-PD-1 response in melanoma. Whole-study context: Of 13 patients, seven got anti-PD-1 first and six had prior therapy. General study findings and limits: Clonotype sharing was highest between DPOS and TIGIT subsets.

Sorting of live CD3+CD8+TCRalphabeta+ cells by PD-1 and/or TIGIT gave four subsets. This CDR3 spans 14 amino acids. The V and J ends lost 4 bases and 4 bases, in that order; junction bases with no gene match: 4. Using 15 ng of total RNA, TCR libraries were made with the QIAseq Immune Repertoire TCR panel. A single record per CDR3 protein comes from TCRdb applying MiXCR to the reads. The sample holds roughly 660 distinct CDR3 sequences, around 4.4% seen once. This chain joins TRBV12-3 or TRBV12-4 and TRBJ2-7; TRBD1 agrees at 10 bases. This TCR derives from a human donor with melanoma. The sequences come from CD8+ T cells from PBMCs, collected at baseline or after one month of anti-PD-1 therapy (not recorded which). Written as DNA, the CDR3 is TGTGCCAGCAGTTGGGGACAGGGGTTTTACGAGCAGTACTTC. Amino acid sequence: CASSWGQGFYEQYF.